This passage covers 16 T cell receptor beta chains from one sample sequenced in a study of control samples from healthy donors and cancer patients. Measured with immunoSEQ multiplex PCR; TCRdb has only the in-frame clones, and not every one. The repertoire has over 80,000 clones, around 82% of them found once; the top ten carry roughly 2%. The sequenced sample was blood. Receptors originate from a man in his 60s in good health.

This clone was seen only once. The J gene is TRBJ1-2, the V gene TRBV4-1; D is uncertain. Looked up from germline, CDR1 is MGHRA and CDR2 is YSYEKL. V lost 5 bases and J lost 3, with 16 bases in between. The CDR3 is 15 residues long. The CDR3 reads CASSDPGSSYYGYTF. The CDR3 DNA reads as TGCGCCAGCAGCGACCCGGGGTCTTCTTACTATGGCTACACCTTC.

The chain recombines TRBV14 with TRBJ1-1; D is possibly TRBD1 (6 bases). Trimming took 4 bases from V and 8 from J, leaving 14 bases between them. This CDR3 has 13 residues. In germline, CDR1 is SGHDN, CDR2 FVKESK. This CDR3 reads CASSPISTGEAFF. CDR3 in DNA: TGTGCCAGCAGCCCAATCTCTACAGGGGAAGCTTTCTTT. The whole variable domain, filled in from reference TRBV14 and TRBJ1-1, reads EAGVTQFPSHSVIEKGQTVTLRCDPISGHDNLYWYRRVMGKEIKFLLHFVKESKQDESGMPNNRFLAERTGGTYSTLKVQPAELEDSGVYFCASSPISTGEAFFGQGTRLTVV.

This clone was counted a single time. The V gene is TRBV10-3, the J gene TRBJ1-1; 9 bases align to TRBD1. The CDR3 has 15 residues. V lost 4 bases, J lost 5 bases, and 8 bases stayed unmatched. Germline CDR1 and CDR2: ENHRY and SYGVKD. The CDR3 sequence is CAISGPGTGRTEAFF. CDR3 coding DNA: TGTGCCATCAGTGGACCCGGGACAGGGAGGACTGAAGCTTTCTTT.

DNA of the CDR3: TGCAGCGTTTTGCTACAGGGGGCGGACAATGAGCAGTTCTTC. Translated, it gives CSVLLQGADNEQFF. The V and J genes are TRBV29-1 and TRBJ2-1, with TRBD1 identical over 9 bases. Germline V gene data show CDR1 as SQVTM and CDR2 as ANQGSEA. This CDR3 region has 14 residues. V lost 5 bases and J lost 5; bases outside the gene matches: 7.

This chain connects TRBV7-9 to TRBJ2-7, with 10 nucleotides matching TRBD2. The CDR3 contains 13 residues. Trimming cost V 3 bases and J 5 bases; bases outside gene matches: 1. CDR1 is SEHNR and CDR2 is FQNEAQ in the germline V gene (reference sequence). Here the CDR3 DNA reads TGTGCCAGCAGCTTCCTAGCGGGAGACGAGCAGTACTTC. It specifies CASSFLAGDEQYF. Looking up the rest from reference TRBV7-9 and TRBJ2-7 gives the full variable domain: DTGVSQNPRHKITKRGQNVTFRCDPISEHNRLYWYRQTLGQGPEFLTYFQNEAQLEKSRLLSDRFSAERPKGSFSTLEIQRTEQGDSAMYLCASSFLAGDEQYFGPGTRLTVT.

This sequence joins TRBV28 and TRBJ1-2, with 7 bases aligning to TRBD1. In germline, CDR1 is MDHEN, CDR2 SYDVKM. V lost 4 bases, J lost 5 bases, and 7 bases stayed unmatched. The CDR3 has 14 residues. The CDR3 reads CASSSGQNLYGYTF. As DNA, the CDR3 is TGTGCCAGCAGTTCGGGACAGAACCTTTATGGCTACACCTTC.

The V gene is TRBV28, the J gene TRBJ2-7; 9 nucleotides align to TRBD1. The junction had 11 bases not matched to a gene; V was cut back by 7 bases and J by 1 base. The germline gives CDR1 MDHEN, CDR2 SYDVKM. The CDR3 covers 16 residues. The CDR3 DNA follows: TGTGCCAGCACTTTCCTGGGACAGGGACCGTCCTACGAGCAGTACTTC. Translated: CASTFLGQGPSYEQYF.

The chain links TRBV27 to TRBJ2-7; D is undetermined. This CDR3 is 13 amino acids long. Trimming pared 4 bases from V and 2 bases from J, leaving 9 bases between. The germline V gene has CDR1 MNHEY and CDR2 SMNVEV (reference sequence). The CDR3 reads CASSSTPPYEQYF. As DNA, the CDR3 is TGTGCCAGCAGTTCCACCCCCCCCTACGAGCAGTACTTC.

This rearrangement joins TRBV6-2 or TRBV6-3 to TRBJ1-5, with 9 bases lining up with TRBD1. The germline gives CDR1 MNHEY, CDR2 SVGEGT. CDR3 length equals 19 residues. V lost 3 bases and J lost 0; bases outside the gene matches: 12. In DNA form, the CDR3 reads TGTGCCAGCAGTTATCCTGCACAGGGGGCGTTTATTAGCAATCAGCCCCAGCATTTT. This gives the protein CASSYPAQGAFISNQPQHF.

The chain is built from TRBV7-9 and TRBJ2-3; TRBD1 matches at 7 bases. There are 14 residues in the CDR3. CDR1 and CDR2 from the germline V gene are SEHNR and FQNEAQ (reference sequence). With 1 base clipped from V and 4 bases from J, the junction kept 2 bases outside the gene matches. CDR3 bases: TGTGCCAGCAGCTTAGGGCAGGGGGCAGATACGCAGTATTTT. It codes for CASSLGQGADTQYF. The whole variable domain, remainder taken from reference TRBV7-9 and TRBJ2-3, is DTGVSQNPRHKITKRGQNVTFRCDPISEHNRLYWYRQTLGQGPEFLTYFQNEAQLEKSRLLSDRFSAERPKGSFSTLEIQRTEQGDSAMYLCASSLGQGADTQYFGPGTRLTVL.

This sequence joins TRBV6-2 or TRBV6-3 and TRBJ2-5, with D unresolved. V was pared by 5 bases and J by 9 bases, with 13 bases between. Germline lookup yields CDR1 MNHEY and CDR2 SVGEGT. The CDR3 has 12 residues. The CDR3 region is CASSLGGPPQYF. The CDR3 bases are TGTGCCAGCAGTCTTGGTGGGCCGCCCCAGTACTTC.

The chain carries TRBV5-4 and TRBJ2-7, with TRBD1 matching 7 bases. The CDR3 runs to 14 residues. Germline loops: CDR1 SGHNT, CDR2 YYREEE (reference sequence). Unmatched junction bases numbered 4, after V lost 0 bases and J lost 4 bases. The CDR3 protein is CASSLGQGSYEQYF. CDR3 in DNA: TGTGCCAGCAGCTTGGGACAGGGCTCATACGAGCAGTACTTC.

This clone was seen once. The chain employs TRBV4-1 and TRBJ1-1; D unresolved. This CDR3 spans 12 amino acids. The V and J ends lost 4 bases and 4 bases respectively, with 7 bases between them. The germline V gene encodes CDR1 MGHRA and CDR2 YSYEKL. This chain's CDR3 is CASSRGGTEAFF. The CDR3 DNA is TGCGCCAGCAGCCGGGGAGGCACTGAAGCTTTCTTT.

The chain is built from TRBV12-3 or TRBV12-4 and TRBJ1-1; D perhaps matches TRBD1 (5 bases). The V and J ends lost 8 bases and 7 bases respectively, with 17 bases between them. The CDR3 is 13 amino acids. Here the CDR3 DNA reads TGTGCCAGCGTTCCAGGGTTGGTAAATGAAGCTTTCTTT. Protein product: CASVPGLVNEAFF.

The chain uses TRBV4-1 and TRBJ2-2; no clear D. Per the germline V gene, CDR1 is MGHRA and CDR2 is YSYEKL. Trimming removed 1 base at V and 1 base at J, with 16 bases between. The CDR3 contains 18 residues. The chain's CDR3 is CASSQGPLHSWNTGELFF. The CDR3 bases are TGCGCCAGCAGCCAAGGACCGCTACACAGTTGGAACACCGGGGAGCTGTTTTTT.

This clone was detected a few times. V and J are TRBV6-6 and TRBJ1-6, with 7 bases lining up with TRBD1. The CDR3 has 15 residues. Germline CDR1 reads MNHNY; CDR2 reads SVGAGI (reference sequence). Trimming took 10 bases from V and 3 from J; bases not matched to a gene: 9. The DNA of the CDR3 is TGTGCCACCGCAGACCGGGACAGCTATAATTCACCCCTCCACTTT. Translated, it gives CATADRDSYNSPLHF.